These 12 T cell receptor beta chains originate from one sample sequenced in a study of T cells in Graves' hyperthyroidism and ophthalmopathy. The CDR3 regions of TCR beta were amplified from RNA transcripts. Researchers ran a first-round RT-PCR on the TCR CDR3 using the HTBI primer set. TCRdb independently ran MiXCR on the multiplex PCR reads; one entry per CDR3 protein. The sample holds 200,000 to 300,000 distinct CDR3 sequences, about a sixth seen once. Input material: blood. All receptors come from a woman between 18 and 29 years old with Graves' ophthalmopathy.

This clonotype occurred many times. The DNA of the CDR3 is TGCAGCGCCCAAGTGGGGACAGCGAACACCGGGGAGCTGTTTTTT. It codes for CSAQVGTANTGELFF. The V call is TRBV29-1, the J call TRBJ2-2; 7 positions match TRBD1. V was clipped by 7 bases and J by 0 bases; unmatched bases: 8. CDR1 is SQVTM, CDR2 ANQGSEA, per germline. The CDR3 has 15 residues.

This clonotype came up a few times. Possible read error: a much larger clone is one base away. The CDR3 DNA sequence: TGCAGTGCTAGGGCGGACGGGGGCAAAACTGGAGCTTTCTTT. It is translated as CSARADGGKTGAFF. J is TRBJ1-1 and V is TRBV20-1, with D perhaps TRBD1 (6 bases). This CDR3 is 14 amino acids long. Germline V gene sequence: CDR1 DFQATT, CDR2 SNEGSKA (reference sequence).

This clonotype has a count of ten or more. The chain links TRBV18 to TRBJ2-3; weak D call: TRBD2 (5 bases). In germline, CDR1 is KGHSH, CDR2 LQKENI. V shed 3 bases and J shed 5 bases, with 18 bases lying between them. There are 16 residues in the CDR3. Here the CDR3 DNA reads TGTGCCAGCTCACCGCGACTACCCAGCGGCCAAGATACGCAGTATTTT. This encodes CASSPRLPSGQDTQYF.

This clonotype was picked up many times. The V gene is TRBV5-1, the J gene TRBJ2-3; D may be TRBD1 or TRBD2 (6 bases each). V lost 4 bases and J lost 1, with 25 bases in between. The CDR3 loop spans 19 amino acids. Germline V gene data show CDR1 as SGHRS and CDR2 as YFSETQ. This CDR3 reads CASSPPGAGTTRGTDTQYF. CDR3 nucleotide sequence: TGCGCCAGCAGCCCGCCGGGGGCCGGGACAACGAGGGGCACAGATACGCAGTATTTT.

A remark on this clonotype: This may be a read error: a much more frequent sequence differs by one nucleotide. This rearrangement joins TRBV5-1 to TRBJ2-1; TRBD1 aligns across 9 bases. Germline lookup yields CDR1 SGHRS and CDR2 YFSETQ. The CDR3 contains 15 residues. The J segment lost 10 bases and the V segment lost 4 bases, leaving 12 bases of the junction unmatched. CDR3: CASSDTGQGLNEQFF. The CDR3 DNA sequence: TGCGCCAGCAGCGACACGGGACAGGGTCTTAACGAGCAGTTCTTC.

This clonotype was recorded at least ten times. This chain uses TRBV27 with TRBJ1-1, with a weak D call TRBD1 (6 bases). Trimming took 5 bases from V and 1 from J, leaving 20 bases between them. Germline values: CDR1 MNHEY, CDR2 SMNVEV (reference sequence). CDR3 size: 17 residues. The CDR3 region is CASSPLGGPSGNTEAFF. The CDR3 nucleotides are TGTGCCAGCAGTCCTTTGGGGGGGCCTTCAGGGAACACTGAAGCTTTCTTT.

This clonotype was seen a handful of times. This chain joins TRBV30 and TRBJ1-5, with a possible D match to TRBD1 (5 bases). Trimming removed 2 bases from V and 7 bases from J, with 12 bases in between. The CDR3 runs to 13 residues. The V gene's germline CDR1 is GTSNPN and CDR2 SVGIG (reference sequence). The CDR3 loop is CAWSSQGEQPQHF. CDR3 sequence (DNA): TGTGCCTGGAGTTCCCAGGGTGAGCAGCCCCAGCATTTT.

This chain joins TRBV6-1 and TRBJ2-2; D uncertain. The germline gives CDR1 MNHNS, CDR2 SASEGT. V shed 7 bases and J shed 2 bases, with 5 bases lying between them. The CDR3 covers 12 residues. The CDR3 region is CASKNNTGELFF. For the CDR3, the DNA is TGTGCCAGCAAAAACAACACCGGGGAGCTGTTTTTT.

The chain has TRBV27 and TRBJ2-2; TRBD2 matches 10 bases. Trimming took 3 bases from V and 4 from J; bases not matched to a gene: 2. The germline CDR1 and CDR2 sequences are MNHEY and SMNVEV (reference sequence). The CDR3 covers 15 residues. CDR3 loop: CASSLASGGTGELFF. For the CDR3, the DNA is TGTGCCAGCAGTTTGGCTAGCGGGGGCACCGGGGAGCTGTTTTTT.

This clonotype was recorded at least ten times. V and J are TRBV30 and TRBJ2-5; D is undetermined. The V and J ends lost 1 base and 2 bases respectively, with 11 bases between them. Looked up from germline, CDR1 is GTSNPN and CDR2 is SVGIG (reference sequence). The CDR3 contains 14 residues. In DNA, the CDR3 is TGTGCCTGGAGTGAGAACTGGCTACAAGAGACCCAGTACTTC. This sequence encodes CAWSENWLQETQYF.

This clonotype showed up many times. J is TRBJ2-5 and V is TRBV20-1; D might be TRBD1 or TRBD2, each matching 5 bases. The V end lost 1 base, the J end lost 5 bases, and 14 bases lay between the germline ends. The germline V gene has CDR1 DFQATT and CDR2 SNEGSKA (reference sequence). CDR3 length: 14 amino acids. In nucleotides, the CDR3 is TGCAGTGCTAGAGCGGCGGGCTGGGGGGAGACCCAGTACTTC. It codes for CSARAAGWGETQYF.

This clonotype came up many times. V is TRBV5-6 and J is TRBJ2-7, with 9 bases that match TRBD1. The CDR3 sequence is 15 residues long. In germline, CDR1 is SGHDT, CDR2 YYEEEE. V trimming: 4 bases; J trimming: 2 bases; junction bases outside the gene matches: 7. As DNA, the CDR3 is TGTGCCAGCAGCCCAGGGGACAGGGTCCCCTACGAGCAGTACTTC. Translating gives CASSPGDRVPYEQYF.